One sample yielded the 14 T cell receptor beta chains listed below, sequenced in a study of graft-versus-host responses after intestinal transplantation. Produced via immunoSEQ multiplex PCR; TCRdb's table is partial and in-frame only. The sample has around 43,000 clones, roughly 91% seen once; the top ten hold approximately 4%. The sequencing used PBMCs, collected 524 days after transplant. The receptors come from a human patient who received an intestinal transplant, so some T cells may come from the graft donor.

The gene calls are TRBV14 and TRBJ1-1; D is uncertain. CDR1 SGHDN and CDR2 FVKESK come from the germline V gene. V lost 0 bases and J 5 bases, leaving 10 bases between the germline ends. The CDR3 runs 14 residues. This CDR3 reads CASSQDLALTEAFF. In DNA, the CDR3 is TGTGCCAGCAGCCAAGATCTTGCGTTAACTGAAGCTTTCTTT.

The J gene is TRBJ2-5, the V gene TRBV5-6, with a possible D match to TRBD1 (6 bases). The J call may be faulty, since TRBJ2-7 better matches the DNA end. CDR1 is SGHDT, CDR2 YYEEEE, per germline. CDR3 length: 13 residues. CDR3 nucleotide sequence: TGTGCCAGCAGCTTCGTACAGGGCTCCGAGCAGTACTTC. It encodes CASSFVQGSEQYF.

The chain uses TRBV7-9 and TRBJ1-5, with TRBD1 as a possible D gene (6 bases). Germline assignment: CDR1 SEHNR and CDR2 FQNEAQ (reference sequence). V lost 2 bases, J lost 6 bases, and 11 bases lay in between. The CDR3 is 14 amino acids. The CDR3 nucleotides read TGTGCCAGCAGCTTACCGGGGGCGGGTCAGCCCCAGCATTTT. Translated, it gives CASSLPGAGQPQHF.

This chain links TRBV7-3 with TRBJ2-3; 8 bases line up with TRBD2. CDR1 SGHTA and CDR2 FQGTGA come from the germline V gene. Unmatched junction bases numbered 2, after V lost 2 bases and J lost 1 base. The CDR3 has 15 residues. CDR3 residues: CASSLELAGTDTQYF. The CDR3 DNA follows: TGTGCCAGCAGCTTAGAACTAGCGGGCACAGATACGCAGTATTTT.

This rearrangement joins TRBV7-3 to TRBJ2-3; the match to TRBD1 covers 8 bases. V dropped 5 bases and J dropped 2; count of bases not matched to a gene: 15. Germline V gives CDR1 SGHTA, CDR2 FQGTGA. The CDR3 is made up of 18 amino acids. This CDR3 is CASSISPGGAGHTDTQYF. The DNA of the CDR3 is TGTGCCAGCAGCATCTCCCCAGGGGGCGCCGGGCACACAGATACGCAGTATTTT.

This clone was observed a few times. The chain joins TRBV7-3 to TRBJ2-1; D ambiguous. Germline CDR1 is SGHTA and CDR2 is FQGTGA. Trimming pared 5 bases from V and 3 bases from J, leaving 17 bases between. The CDR3 extends over 16 amino acids. In DNA form, the CDR3 reads TGTGCCAGCAGCGTGGACGGAAAGGTCATCTACAATGAGCAGTTCTTC. Translated: CASSVDGKVIYNEQFF.

The chain employs TRBV7-2 and TRBJ1-1, with 9 bases aligning to TRBD1. This CDR3 contains 16 residues. V dropped 5 bases and J dropped 2; count of bases not matched to a gene: 9. The germline V gene has CDR1 SGHTA and CDR2 FQGNSA. In DNA, the CDR3 is TGTGCCAGCAGCCCACACGTCACAGGGGGCAACACTGAAGCTTTCTTT. Translating it yields CASSPHVTGGNTEAFF. The whole variable domain, remainder taken from reference TRBV7-2 and TRBJ1-1, is GAGVSQSPSNKVTEKGKDVELRCDPISGHTALYWYRQSLGQGLEFLIYFQGNSAPDKSGLPSDRFSAERTGGSVSTLTIQRTQQEDSAVYLCASSPHVTGGNTEAFFGQGTRLTVV.

This chain connects TRBV27 to TRBJ2-7, with 10 positions matching TRBD2. CDR3 length: 15 amino acids. Trimming at V came to 1 base and at J to 12 bases, leaving 12 bases not matched to a gene. CDR1 is MNHEY, CDR2 SMNVEV, per germline (reference sequence). The CDR3 coding sequence is TGTGCCAGCAGTTTATTTGATCCTAGCGGGAGCGTGAGGTACTTC. Residues: CASSLFDPSGSVRYF.

CDR3 nucleotide sequence: TGTGCCAGCAGCTTAAGGCAGGGGGCTAATGAAAAACTGTTTTTT. Its protein product is CASSLRQGANEKLFF. V and J are TRBV7-9 and TRBJ1-4, with 7 bases matching TRBD1. The CDR3 is 15 residues long. Unmatched junction bases numbered 3, after V lost 2 bases and J lost 3 bases. Looked up from germline, CDR1 is SEHNR and CDR2 is FQNEAQ (reference sequence). The full variable domain, with the rest looked up from reference TRBV7-9 and TRBJ1-4, is DTGVSQNPRHKITKRGQNVTFRCDPISEHNRLYWYRQTLGQGPEFLTYFQNEAQLEKSRLLSDRFSAERPKGSFSTLEIQRTEQGDSAMYLCASSLRQGANEKLFFGSGTQLSVL.

The genes are TRBV4-3 and TRBJ2-3; D is undetermined. Between the trimmed V and J ends, which lost 1 base and 4 bases, there was a span of 12 bases. In germline, CDR1 is LGHNA, CDR2 YSLEER. CDR3 size: 15 residues. The CDR3 here is CASSQAAIGSDTQYF. The DNA for the CDR3 is TGCGCCAGCAGCCAAGCCGCTATTGGGTCAGATACGCAGTATTTT.

The genes are TRBV9 and TRBJ1-3, with D possibly matching TRBD1 (5 bases). This CDR3 contains 18 residues. The V gene's germline CDR1 is SGDLS and CDR2 YYNGEE. Trimming cost V 5 bases and J 3 bases, with 24 bases left between them. The CDR3 sequence: CASRVGPSEGEGGNTIYF. Here the CDR3 DNA reads TGTGCCAGCAGAGTCGGACCATCGGAAGGGGAAGGTGGAAACACCATATATTTT.

This chain joins TRBV4-1 and TRBJ2-7; 10 bases are a match to TRBD2. This CDR3 is 16 amino acids long. The V segment lost 4 bases and the J segment 1 base; nucleotides outside the gene matches: 7. From germline, CDR1 is MGHRA and CDR2 YSYEKL. The CDR3 loop is CASSRYEAGGSYEQYF. In nucleotides, the CDR3 is TGCGCCAGCAGCCGCTATGAAGCGGGAGGGTCCTACGAGCAGTACTTC.

The chain employs TRBV19 and TRBJ2-7; D is uncertain. The CDR3 totals 15 residues. The germline V gene encodes CDR1 LNHDA and CDR2 SQIVND (reference sequence). V lost 3 bases, J lost 0 bases, and 12 bases lay in between. The CDR3 bases are TGTGCCAGTAGTATGGGGATGCTACCCTCCTACGAGCAGTACTTC. The encoded protein is CASSMGMLPSYEQYF.

V gene TRBV28 combines with J gene TRBJ2-1; 11 nucleotides agree with TRBD2. CDR1 is MDHEN and CDR2 is SYDVKM in the germline V gene. The CDR3 runs 19 residues. Losses at the gene ends were 7 bases for V and 10 bases for J; bases not matched to a gene: 24. Here the CDR3 reads CASNTHFVAGGPNFGEQFF. As DNA, the CDR3 is TGTGCCAGCAACACTCATTTCGTAGCGGGAGGGCCCAATTTCGGGGAGCAGTTCTTC.